This TCR beta chain was profiled in a study of T cell repertoires in cytomegalovirus infection (dated by TCRdb to the late 2010s). Background on the whole study: Donor HLA type was relevant to the analysis, because carriage of CMV infection together with the matching HLA type was indicated by public TCR beta signatures. Broad study findings and their caveats: In both this cohort and an independent approximately 370-donor cohort, the cumulative frequency of public TCR beta family members distinguished carriers of CMV infection plus the relevant HLA type. In the ex vivo response, HLA-C-restricted CMV-specific TCR beta clonotypes were dominant, and in two of eight donors the single most frequent clonotype came from this HLA-C-restricted group.

According to the germline V gene (reference sequence), CDR1 reads MNHNY and CDR2 reads SVGAGI. Taken from cysteine to phenylalanine, the CDR3 has 16 residues. Only the CDR3 portion is preserved as DNA: 48 bases, with reading frame beginning at the first base. V and J are truncated by 2 bases and 0 bases respectively, leaving an intervening sequence of 12 bases. These reads were obtained on an Illumina HiSeq 1500. Clones were called with MiXCR by TCRdb after fastp trimmed the public reads at Q25, and only in-frame beta chains were retained. For every CDR3 protein sequence, its rows merge into one entry that carries the most common genes and DNA. The sample yields about 230,000 distinct CDR3 sequences; approximately 22% were counted once. The ten largest clones take up 15% to 20% of the sample. A few counts support this clonotype. The clone's antigen remains unknown. No much larger clone is present one base from it, and per-base qualities are unavailable.

This TCR was recovered from a human donor in good health (CMV status not recorded). Some clones in this sample may be carry-over from other donors' samples. The chain is assembled from TRBV6-6 and TRBJ2-3, with the D gene call left open. The sample consisted of CD8+ T cells from PBMCs. The encoded CDR3 is CASSYGITGSTDTQYF. The nucleotide sequence reads TGTGCCAGCAGTTACGGGATAACGGGCAGCACAGATACGCAGTATTTT.